Listed below are T cell receptor beta chains from one sample, sequenced in a study of T cell responses to AZD1222 COVID-19 vaccine. Sequenced by immunoSEQ multiplex PCR; TCRdb stores in-frame clones only, minus some. The sample has about 150,000 clones; about 90% are singletons. The input for sequencing was peripheral blood, taken 28 days after the second AZD1222 dose. The receptors were sampled from an adult who received the AZD1222 COVID-19 vaccine. Each CDR3 is given with its conserved first and last residue.

TRBV5-8,TRBJ2-3,CASSSGDGRNTDTQYF
TRBV6-4,TRBJ2-1,CASSPSRDREREQFF
TRBV5-1,TRBJ2-1,CASMTGGLHSSYNEQFF
TRBV19,TRBJ1-3,CASSQLQGAGNTIYF
TRBV3-1/TRBV3-2,TRBJ2-7,CASSRASSYEQYF
TRBV7-2,TRBJ2-1,CASSAQLAGDRRNNEQFF
TRBV28,TRBJ1-5,CASSLGGANQPQHF
TRBV11-2,TRBJ2-5,CASRARGLGETQYF
TRBV3-1/TRBV3-2,TRBJ2-2,CASSQVQGTGELFF
TRBV9,TRBJ2-1,CASSVGLGPRSYNEQFF
TRBV2,TRBJ2-1,CASRRTGGRNEQFF
TRBV6-2/TRBV6-3,TRBJ1-4,CASSKSSSFEEKLFF
TRBV10-3,TRBJ2-1,CAISELSSGGRRNLPEQFF
TRBV3-1/TRBV3-2,TRBJ2-7,CASSQVDGYEQYF
TRBV9,TRBJ1-2,CASSARTGDVRGYTF
TRBV27,TRBJ2-3,CASSLSGRDTDTQYF
TRBV4-2,TRBJ1-2,CASSQDPGVWYGYTF
TRBV2,TRBJ2-1,CASSPLTSGGLNEQFF
TRBV2,TRBJ2-1,CASRVQGAPHNEQFF
TRBV2,TRBJ2-2,CASWDRGLEVNTGELFF
TRBV10-3,TRBJ2-7,CAISEKDFGYEQYF
TRBV4-3,TRBJ1-1,CASSQGASVNTEAFF
TRBV4-1,TRBJ2-4,CASSQEPGEKNIQYF
TRBV6-5,TRBJ2-7,CASTRGGVNYEQYF
TRBV6-2/TRBV6-3,TRBJ2-4,CASSWTDTLAKNIQYF